These 18 T cell receptor beta chains share one sample of origin, sequenced in a study of cytomegalovirus exposure and HLA in healthy donors. 60 Vbeta and 13 Jbeta primers were used in PCR. The assay was immunoSEQ multiplex PCR, and TCRdb's table has in-frame clones only and misses some. The table records fewer than 200,000 clones, roughly 85% of them present only once. The sample was PBMCs. These receptors were collected from a male donor in good health and CMV-seronegative.

V gene TRBV5-4 combines with J gene TRBJ1-1; 9 bases are shared with TRBD1. CDR1 and CDR2 (germline): SGHNT, YYREEE (reference sequence). The CDR3 runs 13 residues. J was trimmed by 5 bases and V by 7 bases; bases with no gene match: 6. CDR3: CASGSDRGTEAFF. The CDR3 bases are TGTGCCAGCGGCTCCGACAGGGGGACTGAAGCTTTCTTT.

V and J are TRBV7-2 and TRBJ1-2; 7 positions match TRBD1. CDR1 is SGHTA, CDR2 FQGNSA, per germline. Unmatched junction bases numbered 6, after V lost 7 bases and J lost 4 bases. The CDR3 length is 13 residues. CDR3: CASNPGGPYGYTF. CDR3 bases: TGTGCCAGCAACCCAGGGGGACCCTATGGCTACACCTTC.

This chain uses TRBV10-1 with TRBJ1-1, with unresolved D. The V gene lost 6 bases and the J gene lost 1 base, with 6 bases spanning the gap. CDR1 WNHNN and CDR2 SYGVQD come from the germline V gene (reference sequence). This CDR3 has 12 residues. CDR3 protein: CASSPGNTEAFF. The CDR3 DNA follows: TGCGCCAGCAGCCCAGGGAACACTGAAGCTTTCTTT.

The chain links TRBV10-3 to TRBJ1-5, with D possibly TRBD1 on 5 matching bases. The CDR3 runs to 14 residues. V shed 10 bases and J shed 3 bases, with 16 bases lying between them. Germline loops: CDR1 ENHRY, CDR2 SYGVKD. CDR3 DNA sequence: TGTGCCACCTCAAAGGACAACTCCAATCAGCCCCAGCATTTT. It encodes CATSKDNSNQPQHF.

The chain is built from TRBV28 and TRBJ1-2, with 12 nucleotides matching TRBD1. The ends lost 4 bases at V and 6 bases at J; junction bases unmatched: 9. Germline lookup yields CDR1 MDHEN and CDR2 SYDVKM. This CDR3 region has 16 residues. CDR3 sequence (DNA): TGTGCCAGCAGTTCCGTACCCGGGACAGGGGGCAATGGCTACACCTTC. The encoded protein is CASSSVPGTGGNGYTF.

This clone was seen only a few times. The genes are TRBV19 and TRBJ2-1, with 10 nucleotides matching TRBD2. The length of the CDR3 is 14 residues. The germline V gene encodes CDR1 LNHDA and CDR2 SQIVND (reference sequence). Trimming removed 7 bases from V and 7 bases from J; junction bases left unmatched: 7. In DNA, the CDR3 is TGTGCCAGTACAGGACTAGCGGACAAGAATGAGCAGTTCTTC. Translating gives CASTGLADKNEQFF.

In DNA form, the CDR3 reads TGTGCCAGCAGGGCTGGGACTAGCGGGCCCTTAGGTAGCTGGGAGACCCAGTACTTC. It yields the protein CASRAGTSGPLGSWETQYF. The J gene is TRBJ2-5, the V gene TRBV5-6, with 12 bases lining up with TRBD2. In germline, CDR1 is SGHDT, CDR2 YYEEEE. With V trimmed by 5 bases and J by 5 bases, 19 bases remained unmatched. The CDR3 totals 19 residues.

The chain employs TRBV19 and TRBJ1-1; D might be TRBD1 (5 bases). V shed 3 bases and J shed 11 bases, with 10 bases lying between them. Germline V gives CDR1 LNHDA, CDR2 SQIVND (reference sequence). The CDR3 covers 11 residues. CDR3: CASSIERQAFF. CDR3 DNA sequence: TGTGCCAGTAGTATCGAACGACAGGCTTTCTTT.

A few counts support this clone. The chain carries TRBV7-9 and TRBJ2-5; tentative D call: TRBD2 (6 bases). Germline V gene sequence: CDR1 SEHNR, CDR2 FQNEAQ (reference sequence). This CDR3 comprises 13 residues. Deletions cut 3 bases from V and 3 bases from J, with 8 bases between. The CDR3 sequence: CASSLGGKETQYF. Here the CDR3 DNA reads TGTGCCAGCAGCTTGGGAGGAAAAGAGACCCAGTACTTC.

This chain links TRBV2 with TRBJ1-4, with D perhaps TRBD1 (5 bases). The CDR3 length is 13 residues. Between the trimmed V and J ends, which lost 7 bases and 8 bases, there was a span of 14 bases. Per germline, CDR1 SNHLY and CDR2 FYNNEI. The CDR3 sequence is CASTAGQKEKLFF. In DNA, the CDR3 is TGTGCCAGCACGGCGGGGCAAAAGGAAAAACTGTTTTTT.

This rearrangement joins TRBV6-5 to TRBJ1-2; 9 positions match TRBD1. CDR1 MNHEY and CDR2 SVGAGI come from the germline V gene. CDR3 size: 15 residues. J was trimmed by 8 bases and V by 7 bases; bases with no gene match: 14. CDR3 coding DNA: TGTGCCAGCACCCCTCTAGGCGGGACAGGGTTCGGCTACACCTTC. Residues: CASTPLGGTGFGYTF.

The genes are TRBV4-2 and TRBJ1-4; 7 positions match TRBD1. The CDR3 has 14 amino acids. Germline CDR1 LGHNA, CDR2 YNFKEQ. Trimming cost V 2 bases and J 8 bases; bases outside gene matches: 5. CDR3 residues: CASSQKGAGEKLFF. The CDR3 DNA sequence: TGTGCCAGCAGCCAAAAGGGGGCCGGGGAAAAACTGTTTTTT.

The CDR3 loop is CASSAKEELPYEQYF. As DNA, the CDR3 is TGCGCCAGCAGCGCAAAGGAGGAACTTCCCTACGAGCAGTACTTC. J is TRBJ2-7 and V is TRBV5-1, with TRBD2 as a possible D gene (5 bases). Trimming cost V 4 bases and J 2 bases, with 16 bases left between them. In germline, CDR1 is SGHRS, CDR2 YFSETQ. The CDR3 has 15 residues.

The CDR3 is CASMGSGVGTGELFF. The DNA for the CDR3 is TGTGCCAGCATGGGATCCGGGGTCGGCACCGGGGAGCTGTTTTTT. This chain uses TRBV6-5 with TRBJ2-2, with D possibly TRBD2 on 5 matching bases. The CDR3 has 15 amino acids. V was clipped by 7 bases and J by 4 bases, with 16 bases between them. In germline, CDR1 is MNHEY, CDR2 SVGAGI.

This sequence joins TRBV25-1 and TRBJ1-1; D is undetermined. This CDR3 is 13 amino acids long. Germline assignment: CDR1 MGHDK and CDR2 SYGVNS. V was trimmed by 7 bases and J by 4 bases, leaving 13 bases between them. Here the CDR3 reads CASTDPDGTEAFF. Written as DNA, the CDR3 is TGTGCCAGCACCGATCCAGATGGCACTGAAGCTTTCTTT. The full variable domain, its missing parts supplied by reference TRBV25-1 and TRBJ1-1, is EADIYQTPRYLVIGTGKKITLECSQTMGHDKMYWYQQDPGMELHLIHYSYGVNSTEKGDLSSESTVSRIRTEHFPLTLESARPSHTSQYLCASTDPDGTEAFFGQGTRLTVV.

As to this clone: The CDR3 does not end in the conserved phenylalanine or tryptophan, so this is likely a read error. DNA for the CDR3: TGTGCCAGCAGCGTAGTCCTGGACTCCTACGAGCAGTACCTC. Protein product: CASSVVLDSYEQYL. The chain uses TRBV9 and TRBJ2-7, with unresolved D. Germline lookup yields CDR1 SGDLS and CDR2 YYNGEE. Trimming removed 0 bases from V and 0 bases from J, with 7 bases in between. The CDR3 length is 14 residues.

V is TRBV28 and J is TRBJ1-2, with 7 bases aligning to TRBD1. V trimming: 7 bases; J trimming: 4 bases; junction bases outside the gene matches: 12. This CDR3 region has 15 residues. Germline V lookup: CDR1 MDHEN, CDR2 SYDVKM. CDR3 amino acids: CASKSLGGDGYGYTF. The CDR3 nucleotides read TGTGCCAGCAAGTCTTTAGGGGGCGACGGCTATGGCTACACCTTC.

This clone came up a few times. The chain has TRBV7-3 and TRBJ2-7; TRBD2 aligns across 8 bases. V was clipped by 1 base and J by 5 bases; unmatched bases: 16. Germline V gene sequence: CDR1 SGHTA, CDR2 FQGTGA. This CDR3 is built from 18 residues. The CDR3 here is CASSLIVRVLAEINEQYF. The DNA for the CDR3 is TGTGCCAGCAGCTTAATCGTACGGGTACTAGCGGAGATAAACGAGCAGTACTTC.